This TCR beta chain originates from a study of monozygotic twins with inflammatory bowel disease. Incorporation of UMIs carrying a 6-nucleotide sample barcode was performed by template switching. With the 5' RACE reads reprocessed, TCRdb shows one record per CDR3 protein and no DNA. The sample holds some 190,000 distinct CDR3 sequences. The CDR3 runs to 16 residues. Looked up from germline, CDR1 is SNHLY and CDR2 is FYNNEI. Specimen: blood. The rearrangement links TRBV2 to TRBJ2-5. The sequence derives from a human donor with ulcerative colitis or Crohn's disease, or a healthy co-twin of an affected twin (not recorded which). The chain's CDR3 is CASSVETEKQQETQYF.